This T cell receptor (beta chain) appears in the sequencing data of a study of technical replicates of blood from a few donors. TCRdb keeps only in-frame clones here, not all; method: immunoSEQ multiplex PCR. Of about 80,000 clones listed, about 95% are singletons. This CDR3 region has 14 residues. The germline V gene encodes CDR1 MNHNS and CDR2 SASEGT. The V and J ends lost 6 bases and 3 bases respectively, with 14 bases between them. The clonotype comes from a human donor in good health. The rearrangement links TRBV6-1 to TRBJ1-1, with D tentatively TRBD1 (5 bases). Sequencing was carried out using T cells isolated from PBMCs. The CDR3 protein is CASRGLYGYTEAFF. CDR3 bases: TGTGCCAGCAGGGGACTATATGGATACACTGAAGCTTTCTTT.